This entry describes one T cell receptor (beta chain). Germline loops: CDR1 MGHDK, CDR2 SYGVNS. The V and J ends lost 6 bases and 4 bases respectively, with 10 bases between them. The CDR3 runs 12 residues. Assay used: immunoSEQ multiplex PCR; TCRdb lists only in-frame clones, some missing. Seen here are more than 85,000 clones, roughly 87% observed once, and the top ten hold roughly 5.2%. The data were taken from a study of T cell responses to AZD1222 COVID-19 vaccine. The source is an adult in good health. J is TRBJ2-7 and V is TRBV25-1, with D possibly matching TRBD1 (5 bases). Sequenced here: peripheral blood, sampled on day 0 of AZD1222 vaccination. As DNA, the CDR3 is TGTGCCAGCAGCCTAACAGGATACGAGCAGTACTTC. This encodes CASSLTGYEQYF.